The entry below gives a single T cell receptor (beta chain) sequence along with its context. This specimen comes from a study of blood T cell repertoires in COVID-19. Study overall: There were acute and convalescent COVID-19 samples, and they came from the United States, Italy and Spain.

Germline V gives CDR1 LNHDA, CDR2 SQIVND (reference sequence). The CDR3 sequence is 18 residues long. Trimming removed 4 bases from V and 3 bases from J; junction bases left unmatched: 17. In the authors' workflow: Reference gene primer amplification gave nucleated cell count estimates. Method: immunoSEQ multiplex PCR; TCRdb's copy keeps in-frame clones and lacks some. D and trimming come from the DNA, and the V and J calls and clone size come from that table. The sample shows around 130,000 clones, about 84% of them seen only once. This chain links TRBV19 with TRBJ1-2, with 7 bases identical to TRBD1. This clonotype originated in a woman aged 55-75 years with acute or convalescent COVID-19. What was sequenced was peripheral blood. The CDR3 nucleotides are TGTGCCAGTAGTAACCCCTATGGGACAGACGAGCTAGACTATGGCTACACCTTC. Its protein is CASSNPYGTDELDYGYTF.